The next 14 T cell receptor beta chains were all read from a single sample in a study of blood T cell repertoires in COVID-19 (TCRdb year 2020). To prepare the library, the immunoSEQ multiplex PCR assay was applied. This immuneACCESS table, as held by TCRdb, lists in-frame sequences with V and J called but not all clones. Of the missing ones, under half trace to an unresolved V gene in checked studies; the others have no known cause. In this sample the table shows roughly 190,000 clones, around four fifths of which occur a single time. The top ten constitute under 3.5% of the sample. Sequencing was performed on peripheral blood. These TCRs come from a man in his forties or fifties with active or convalescent COVID-19.

This clone appeared a few times. This rearrangement joins TRBV18 to TRBJ1-5; D is uncertain. This CDR3 region has 13 residues. Trimming shortened V by 4 bases and J by 6 bases, and 10 bases separated the two germline ends. Germline V gene data show CDR1 as KGHSH and CDR2 as LQKENI. CDR3 DNA sequence: TGTGCCAGCTCACAACCCCCGGGTCAGCCCCAGCATTTT. It yields the protein CASSQPPGQPQHF.

The chain has TRBV7-2 and TRBJ1-2; D is uncertain. Trimming left V 2 bases short and J 2 bases short, with 15 bases between. CDR1 SGHTA and CDR2 FQGNSA come from the germline V gene. The CDR3 loop spans 16 amino acids. The CDR3 loop is CASSLSAERLNYGYTF. The DNA for the CDR3 is TGTGCCAGCAGCTTATCCGCAGAGCGGCTCAACTATGGCTACACCTTC. The variable domain in full, with the rest retrieved from reference TRBV7-2 and TRBJ1-2, is GAGVSQSPSNKVTEKGKDVELRCDPISGHTALYWYRQSLGQGLEFLIYFQGNSAPDKSGLPSDRFSAERTGGSVSTLTIQRTQQEDSAVYLCASSLSAERLNYGYTFGSGTRLTVV.

The chain joins TRBV25-1 to TRBJ1-3, with D tentatively TRBD1 (6 bases). CDR1 and CDR2 from the germline V gene are MGHDK and SYGVNS. Trimming took 5 bases from V and 0 from J, leaving 8 bases between them. This CDR3 spans 14 amino acids. The chain's CDR3 is CASSKQGSGNTIYF. As DNA, the CDR3 is TGTGCCAGCAGTAAACAGGGCTCTGGAAACACCATATATTTT.

The chain has TRBV28 and TRBJ2-3; 8 nucleotides match TRBD2. The CDR3 is made up of 15 amino acids. The V and J ends lost 4 bases and 1 base, in that order; junction bases with no gene match: 4. Germline CDR1 and CDR2: MDHEN and SYDVKM. The DNA for the CDR3 is TGTGCCAGCAGTTCCCTAGCGGGTGGCACAGATACGCAGTATTTT. Protein sequence: CASSSLAGGTDTQYF.

V gene TRBV29-1 combines with J gene TRBJ1-2; 10 bases agree with TRBD1. This CDR3 spans 14 amino acids. Germline V CDR1 and CDR2: SQVTM, ANQGSEA. V lost 4 bases, J lost 4 bases, and 6 bases stayed unmatched. The CDR3: CSVADRGRVYGYTF. The CDR3 DNA sequence: TGCAGCGTTGCCGACAGGGGGCGGGTCTATGGCTACACCTTC.

The chain uses TRBV7-8 and TRBJ1-4; 9 bases align to TRBD1. Germline V gene lookup returns CDR1 SGHVS and CDR2 FQNEAQ. J was trimmed by 6 bases and V by 1 base; bases with no gene match: 12. CDR3 length equals 18 residues. DNA of the CDR3: TGTGCCAGCAGCTTAGAAGGGACAGGGAGTCGGGGAGATGAAAAACTGTTTTTT. Amino acids: CASSLEGTGSRGDEKLFF.

This chain connects TRBV19 to TRBJ1-2; maybe TRBD1 (6 bases). Germline values: CDR1 LNHDA, CDR2 SQIVND (reference sequence). The CDR3 has 15 residues. Trimming removed 0 bases at V and 4 bases at J, with 12 bases between. As DNA, the CDR3 is TGTGCCAGTAGTATAGAAACAGGGTTGGGCTATGGCTACACCTTC. Amino acid sequence: CASSIETGLGYGYTF.

The rearrangement uses TRBV13 and TRBJ1-3; D is possibly TRBD1 (5 bases). Germline-derived CDR1 and CDR2 are PRHDT and FYEKMQ (reference sequence). CDR3 length: 14 amino acids. Trimming left V 3 bases short and J 1 base short, with 7 bases between. The CDR3 region is CASSFGQSGNTIYF. DNA of the CDR3: TGTGCCAGCAGCTTTGGACAATCTGGAAACACCATATATTTT.

This sequence joins TRBV6-1 and TRBJ1-4, with D possibly matching TRBD1 (5 bases). The CDR3 contains 14 residues. V shed 11 bases and J shed 4 bases, with 17 bases lying between them. Per germline, CDR1 MNHNS and CDR2 SASEGT. The CDR3 nucleotides read TGTGCCGCTGCCATCGGGGGGAATAATGAAAAACTGTTTTTT. Residues: CAAAIGGNNEKLFF.

The chain joins TRBV5-5 to TRBJ2-5; 8 nucleotides agree with TRBD1. The trim removed 1 base at V and 1 base at J, leaving 6 bases unmatched. This CDR3 is 16 amino acids long. Germline assignment: CDR1 SGHKS and CDR2 YYEKEE (reference sequence). The CDR3 loop reads CASSLQGAFSQETQYF. CDR3 sequence (DNA): TGTGCCAGCAGCTTGCAGGGGGCGTTTAGCCAAGAGACCCAGTACTTC.

This rearrangement joins TRBV5-1 to TRBJ1-2; 9 bases fit TRBD1. Germline-derived CDR1 and CDR2 are SGHRS and YFSETQ. This CDR3 has 13 residues. The junction had 5 bases not matched to a gene; V was cut back by 3 bases and J by 8 bases. The CDR3 coding sequence is TGCGCCAGCAGCTGGGACAGGGAAGGAGGCTACACCTTC. Translated: CASSWDREGGYTF. The whole variable domain, filled in from reference TRBV5-1 and TRBJ1-2, reads KAGVTQTPRYLIKTRGQQVTLSCSPISGHRSVSWYQQTPGQGLQFLFEYFSETQRNKGNFPGRFSGRQFSNSRSEMNVSTLELGDSALYLCASSWDREGGYTFGSGTRLTVV.

The gene calls are TRBV9 and TRBJ2-2; TRBD1 matches at 8 bases. This CDR3 spans 15 amino acids. V lost 1 base to trimming and J lost 6 bases; unmatched junction nucleotides: 5. CDR1 SGDLS and CDR2 YYNGEE come from the germline V gene. CDR3 DNA: TGTGCCAGCAGCGTACAGGGGGCCCCCCCCGGGGAGCTGTTTTTT. Translation: CASSVQGAPPGELFF.

The rearrangement uses TRBV27 and TRBJ1-2; 9 positions agree with TRBD1. V was clipped by 5 bases and J by 4 bases; unmatched bases: 8. The CDR3 extends over 15 amino acids. Per germline, CDR1 MNHEY and CDR2 SMNVEV (reference sequence). For the CDR3, the DNA is TGTGCCAGCAGTCCCCGCACAGGGGGCGCCTATGGCTACACCTTC. It specifies CASSPRTGGAYGYTF.

The chain is built from TRBV3-1 (or the pseudogene TRBV3-2) and TRBJ2-7; a possible D gene is TRBD1 (5 bases). The CDR3 length is 14 residues. The V end was cut by 5 bases, the J end by 3 bases, with 14 bases between. Germline CDR1 and CDR2: LGHDT and YNNKEL (reference sequence). This CDR3 reads CASSITRQGYEQYF. The CDR3 DNA reads TGTGCCAGCAGCATCACTCGGCAGGGCTACGAGCAGTACTTC.